This T cell receptor beta chain appears in the sequencing data of a study of T cells after yellow fever vaccination. Germline loops: CDR1 LGHNA, CDR2 YSLEER. The CDR3 consists of 13 residues. V shed 1 base and J shed 1 base, with 5 bases lying between them. MiXCR, applied by TCRdb to the 5' RACE reads, yields one record per CDR3 protein. The table lists around 340,000 distinct CDR3 sequences, roughly 8.7% of them singletons. This clonotype was seen at least ten times. The receptor's source is a man aged 18 to 29 who received the YFV17D yellow fever vaccine. The gene calls are TRBV4-3 and TRBJ2-7; D remains unclear. The material was PBMCs, obtained on the day of the first yellow fever vaccination. CDR3: CASSQGPSYEQYF. The CDR3 bases are TGCGCCAGCAGCCAAGGGCCTTCCTACGAGCAGTACTTC.